This T cell receptor (beta chain) was found in a study of shared clonotypes between healthy human individuals. General study results and limits: Donor scarcity curtailed the genetic and exposure-history diversity represented herein.

V lost 3 bases and J 4 bases, leaving 9 bases between the germline ends. CDR1 LNHNV and CDR2 YYDKDF come from the germline V gene (reference sequence). The CDR3 totals 14 residues. Notes on this clone: What it binds is unknown.

Measured with immunoSEQ multiplex PCR; TCRdb has only the in-frame clones, and not every one. The sample includes approximately 2.1 million clones, approximately 95% of them seen just once. Sequenced sample: naive CD4+ T cells from PBMCs. Subset described: CD45RA+ positively selected. The V and J genes are TRBV15 and TRBJ2-2; D gene unclear. The sequence derives from a man aged 18 to 30 in good health. Some clones in this sample may be carry-over from other donors' samples. CDR3 nucleotides: TGTGCCACCAGCAGCGTTCGACGCACCGGGGAGCTGTTTTTT. Protein sequence: CATSSVRRTGELFF.